The clone carrying this TCR beta chain was seen a few times. The target antigen is unknown. All of the isolated RNA was reverse transcribed, so expressed TCRB transcripts were sequenced. The protocol was immunoSEQ multiplex PCR, while the TCRdb copy is restricted to in-frame clones and leaves out a portion. The sample includes a few hundred thousand clones, around 10% of them seen just once. The V gene lost 0 bases and the J gene lost 6 bases, with 6 bases spanning the gap. The CDR3 extends over 12 amino acids. The germline CDR1 and CDR2 sequences are LGHNA and YNFKEQ. This sample is drawn from a study of beta chain features in type 1 diabetes. Whole-study results and caveats: Among patients with Type 1 diabetes, TCRB CDR3s were moderately but significantly shorter in every one of the four CD4+ subsets.

Each of the CD4+ naive, central memory, regulatory and stem cell-like memory populations was sorted via CD45RO/CCR7/CD25/CD127/CD95/CD27. The TCR comes from a man younger than 40 with type 1 diabetes. This sequence joins TRBV4-2 and TRBJ2-7; D remains unclear. The sequenced sample was central memory CD4+ T cells from blood. The CDR3 loop reads CASSQENGEQYF. CDR3 coding DNA: TGTGCCAGCAGCCAAGAAAACGGCGAGCAGTACTTC.